This TCR beta chain was obtained from a study of early T cells in non-severe SARS-CoV-2 infection. Study-wide results and caveats: The VDJdb matching leaned toward anti-spike CD8 responses and overlooked private and CD4 specificities.

The protocol attached unique molecular identifiers to individual cDNA molecules. TCRdb redid the calling of the 5' RACE reads with MiXCR, one entry per CDR3 protein. The sample lists some 63,000 distinct CDR3 sequences, 13% seen once, with approximately 4.7% in the top ten. Notes on this clonotype: The antigen remains undetermined.

V was clipped by 8 bases and J by 6 bases, with 17 bases between them. Germline-derived CDR1 and CDR2 are MNHEY and SMNVEV (reference sequence). CDR3 length equals 13 residues. The TCR was taken from an adult who was a healthcare worker with PCR-confirmed SARS-CoV-2 infection or an uninfected control (not recorded which). The sequenced sample consisted of whole blood. The chain combines TRBV27 with TRBJ2-7; tentatively, D is TRBD2 (7 bases). This chain's CDR3 is CASYGGHRAEQYF. The CDR3 DNA reads as TGTGCCAGCTACGGGGGGCATCGGGCCGAGCAGTACTTC.